These T cell receptor beta chains were read from a single sample in a study of PD-1 blockade in classical Hodgkin lymphoma. Using immunoSEQ multiplex PCR, the repertoire was profiled, and TCRdb retains in-frame clones only, with some absent. Here the sample spans 95,000 to 100,000 clones, about 89% being singletons. The sequencing used peripheral blood mononuclear cells (PBMCs), collected before the second cycle of nivolumab. All receptors come from a human donor with classical Hodgkin lymphoma. CDR3s include the opening cysteine and the closing phenylalanine or tryptophan. The D gene is left open where the match is weak. The size field is filled for only some rows; it gives once, few, many or a size class.

j_call clone_size v_call d_call cdr3_aa cdr3_nt
TRBJ2-7 NA TRBV19 TRBD2 CASSILAGGNYEQYF TGTGCCAGTAGTATACTGGCGGGGGGTAACTACGAGCAGTACTTC
TRBJ2-5 NA TRBV5-1 TRBD1 CASSFHGQDEETQYF TGCGCCAGCAGCTTCCACGGACAGGACGAAGAGACCCAGTACTTC
TRBJ2-1 NA TRBV5-1 NA CASSLDPAAYNEQFF TGCGCCAGCAGCTTGGACCCAGCGGCGTACAATGAGCAGTTCTTC
TRBJ1-1 NA TRBV7-9 NA CASSSRGSGGGDTEAFF TGTGCCAGCAGCTCCCGAGGTAGTGGTGGCGGGGACACTGAAGCTTTCTTT
TRBJ2-3 NA TRBV28 NA CASSLDTRTDTQYF TGTGCCAGCAGTCTGGACACCCGCACAGATACGCAGTATTTT
TRBJ2-5 NA TRBV18 TRBD2 CASSPRAPGGETQYF TGTGCCAGCTCACCACGGGCCCCGGGGGGAGAGACCCAGTACTTC
TRBJ2-7 once TRBV7-9 NA CASSTSREPYEQYF TGTGCCAGCAGCACAAGCAGGGAACCTTACGAGCAGTACTTC
TRBJ2-3 NA TRBV7-2 TRBD2 CASSLDLGSGGLTDTQYF TGTGCCAGCAGCTTAGACCTGGGGAGCGGGGGACTCACAGATACGCAGTATTTT
TRBJ2-3 NA TRBV2 TRBD1 CASRHGTVQYTDTQYF TGTGCCAGCAGACACGGGACAGTACAATACACAGATACGCAGTATTTT
TRBJ1-5 NA TRBV5-1 NA CASSLESFNQPQHF TGCGCCAGCAGCTTGGAGTCATTTAATCAGCCCCAGCATTTT
TRBJ1-3 NA TRBV6-6 TRBD1 CASGNEGAGRNTIYF TGTGCCAGCGGCAACGAGGGGGCTGGTAGAAACACCATATATTTT
TRBJ2-3 NA TRBV18 NA CASSLTVTDTQYF TGTGCCAGCTCACTCACGGTAACAGATACGCAGTATTTT
TRBJ2-7 NA TRBV18 NA CASSPAAHTSYEQYF TGTGCCAGCTCACCAGCCGCACATACCTCCTACGAGCAGTACTTC
TRBJ1-1 NA TRBV14 TRBD1 CASSQHRGRTPGEGEAFF TGTGCCAGCAGCCAGCACAGGGGCCGGACCCCGGGGGAAGGTGAAGCTTTCTTT
TRBJ2-7 NA TRBV28 TRBD1 CASSLLGGTYEQYF TGTGCCAGCAGTTTATTAGGGGGCACGTACGAGCAGTACTTC
TRBJ2-3 NA TRBV7-9 TRBD1 CASSFTGGWEVTDTQYF TGTGCCAGCAGCTTCACAGGGGGCTGGGAGGTTACAGATACGCAGTATTTT
TRBJ1-1 NA TRBV2 NA CASSEFVEGPAMGTEAFF TGTGCCAGCAGTGAATTCGTAGAGGGGCCCGCCATGGGGACTGAAGCTTTCTTT
TRBJ1-1 NA TRBV9 TRBD1 CASSVASGGTEAFF TGTGCCAGCAGCGTAGCGTCAGGGGGCACTGAAGCTTTCTTT
TRBJ2-5 once TRBV27 TRBD1 CASSSYRGEKETQYF TGTGCCAGCAGTTCTTACAGGGGTGAAAAAGAGACCCAGTACTTC
TRBJ2-3 NA TRBV30 NA CAWSVQVGRDTQYF TGTGCCTGGAGTGTTCAGGTCGGACGGGATACGCAGTATTTT
TRBJ2-7 NA TRBV4-1 TRBD1 CASSQPFGRGHIGEQYF TGCGCCAGCAGCCAACCGTTTGGAAGGGGGCATATAGGCGAGCAGTACTTC
TRBJ2-7 NA TRBV27 NA CASSFGGGPGEQYF TGTGCCAGCAGTTTTGGAGGGGGTCCCGGGGAGCAGTACTTC
TRBJ1-2 once TRBV4-3 NA CASSQVRGVMVGYTF TGCGCCAGCAGCCAAGTTCGGGGAGTGATGGTTGGCTACACCTTC
TRBJ2-5 NA TRBV2 NA CASNTQVQETQYF TGTGCCAGCAATACCCAGGTCCAAGAGACCCAGTACTTC
TRBJ2-7 NA TRBV18 NA CASSPGSLELGEQYF TGTGCCAGCTCACCAGGTTCCCTAGAGTTGGGCGAGCAGTACTTC
TRBJ1-1 NA TRBV5-1 TRBD1 CASSPQTGDTEAFF TGCGCCAGCAGCCCACAGACAGGGGACACTGAAGCTTTCTTT
TRBJ2-5 NA TRBV18 TRBD1 CASSPDRGQETQYF TGTGCCAGCTCACCGGACAGGGGTCAAGAGACCCAGTACTTC
TRBJ1-2 once TRBV19 TRBD1 CASSIPSGQVYGYTF TGTGCCAGTAGTATACCTTCGGGACAGGTTTATGGCTACACCTTC
TRBJ2-5 NA TRBV7-2 NA CASSLGGQQETQYF TGTGCCAGCAGCTTAGGCGGGCAGCAAGAGACCCAGTACTTC
TRBJ1-1 NA TRBV4-2 NA CASSPQDRLGTEAFF TGTGCCAGCAGCCCCCAAGACAGGTTGGGCACTGAAGCTTTCTTT
TRBJ2-7 once TRBV5-1 NA CASTSSGEQYF TGCGCCAGTACCTCCTCAGGCGAGCAGTACTTC